Here is one T cell receptor (beta chain) with its context. Its specificity is not known. Profiled with immunoSEQ multiplex PCR; TCRdb holds only in-frame clones, not every one. The table records about 76,000 clones, about 86% of them present only once. The data stem from a study of OX40 agonist ivuxolimab in advanced cancers. Study in general: Patients in dose escalation had liver, melanoma, kidney or head and neck cancers.

Baseline, cycle 4 day 1, and cycle 7 day 1 were the blood sampling points. V shed 3 bases and J shed 0 bases, with 8 bases lying between them. The germline gives CDR1 KGHSH, CDR2 LQKENI. This CDR3 has 14 amino acids. Broader study findings: Blood T cells, both CD4+ and CD8+, expanded clonally by week 6 at 0.1 to 3.0 mg/kg.

The sequence was collected from an adult with an advanced solid tumor such as melanoma, head and neck, liver or kidney cancer. The specimen comprised CD4+ or CD8+ T cells sorted from blood, sampled in a trial of the OX40 agonist ivuxolimab. This chain links TRBV18 with TRBJ2-5; D is undetermined. The CDR3 region is CASSPSPDQETQYF. CDR3 sequence (DNA): TGTGCCAGCTCACCCTCACCAGACCAAGAGACCCAGTACTTC.